This is a list of T cell receptor beta chains from one sample in a study of monozygotic twins with inflammatory bowel disease. Reprocessing the 5' RACE reads, TCRdb reports a single entry for every CDR3 protein and omits DNA. This sample lists some 210,000 distinct CDR3 sequences; its ten largest clones have around 1.5%. The sequenced sample was blood. The source is a human donor with ulcerative colitis or Crohn's disease, or a healthy co-twin of an affected twin (not recorded which). The CDR3 runs from the conserved cysteine through the conserved F or W. The order of the fields is V gene, J gene, CDR3 protein.

TRBV12-3/TRBV12-4	TRBJ2-6	CASIQRSFGANVLTF
TRBV5-1	TRBJ2-2	CASSLVAENTGELFF
TRBV20-1	TRBJ1-1	CSAVPLYMGNTEAFF
TRBV20-1	TRBJ1-1	CSARDEGKDPEAFF
TRBV6-5	TRBJ2-3	CASSYSDAGGADSDTQYF
TRBV2	TRBJ1-1	CASRPLGGRAEAFF
TRBV5-1	TRBJ2-3	CASSLGAQRTDTQYF
TRBV20-1	TRBJ2-7	CSALRGQGSYEQYF
TRBV18	TRBJ1-1	CASSPGGLRENTEAFF
TRBV5-1	TRBJ1-2	CASSSSNYGYTF
TRBV6-5	TRBJ2-7	CASGYGTKYEQYF
TRBV20-1	TRBJ1-1	CSASLVDTEAFF
TRBV24-1	TRBJ2-1	CATSDFGKGATYNEQFF
TRBV7-8	TRBJ2-2	CASSLALLVRPGELFF
TRBV5-1	TRBJ1-4	CASSLEMGSGEKLFF
TRBV7-8	TRBJ2-7	CASSGGTSGYEQYF
TRBV20-1	TRBJ2-3	CSASRTSGTFGTDTQYF
TRBV4-1	TRBJ2-5	CASSQSGFARWETQYF
TRBV19	TRBJ2-7	CASSGPLQRYEQYF
TRBV10-3	TRBJ1-1	CAISEHTPGTEAFF
TRBV3-1	TRBJ1-5	CASSQRRGPNQPQHF
TRBV5-1	TRBJ2-1	CASSSNSGVYNEQFF
TRBV6-4	TRBJ2-5	CASSPPGLADKLPALEETQYF
TRBV4-2	TRBJ2-1	CASSQAGGDPAYNEQFF
TRBV5-1	TRBJ2-3	CASRGQGTDTQYF
TRBV6-6	TRBJ1-5	CASRSGGSNQPQHF
TRBV7-2	TRBJ2-5	CASSLLGATQETQYF
TRBV7-2	TRBJ1-5	CASSLAGYLNQPQHF
TRBV7-9	TRBJ1-2	CASSSTINYGYTF
TRBV12-3/TRBV12-4	TRBJ2-3	CASAGQSSTDTQYF
TRBV5-1	TRBJ1-1	CASSLGYATEAFF
TRBV12-3/TRBV12-4	TRBJ1-4	CASKWETFGEKLFF
TRBV5-8	TRBJ1-4	CASSPLSSRDRVQEKLFF
TRBV12-3/TRBV12-4	TRBJ2-5	CASTSLAGGRETQYF
TRBV4-1	TRBJ1-5	CASSRQGDSNQPQHF
TRBV29-1	TRBJ2-7	CSAKSGHSYEQYF
TRBV19	TRBJ1-4	CASTWSINEKLFF
TRBV20-1	TRBJ1-6	CSARIGGQATSPLHF
TRBV5-1	TRBJ1-6	CASKTGANNSPLHF
TRBV20-1	TRBJ2-1	CSAPLAGARNEQFF
TRBV20-1	TRBJ1-2	CSASRQNHYGYTF
TRBV14	TRBJ1-4	CASSHRIGTYNEKLFF
TRBV10-3	TRBJ2-5	CAIGGSEETQYF
TRBV6-5	TRBJ1-1	CASSYGASLKTEGAFF
TRBV2	TRBJ2-1	CASTLAGSYNEQFF
TRBV12-3/TRBV12-4	TRBJ2-7	CASQKRGTWEQYF